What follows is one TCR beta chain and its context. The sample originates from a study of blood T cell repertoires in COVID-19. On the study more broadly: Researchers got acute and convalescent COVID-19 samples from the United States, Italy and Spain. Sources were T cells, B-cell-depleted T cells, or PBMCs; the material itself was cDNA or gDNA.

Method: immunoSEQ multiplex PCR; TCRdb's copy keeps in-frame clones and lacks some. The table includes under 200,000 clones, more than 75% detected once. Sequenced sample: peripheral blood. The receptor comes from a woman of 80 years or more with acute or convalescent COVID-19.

The CDR3 DNA sequence: TGTGCCTGGAGTCCCAATAGCGGGAGGCCACCCCAAGAGACCCAGTACTTC. It specifies CAWSPNSGRPPQETQYF. This chain links TRBV30 with TRBJ2-5; 10 positions match TRBD2. The J segment lost 1 base and the V segment lost 2 bases, leaving 10 bases of the junction unmatched. Germline V CDR1 and CDR2: GTSNPN, SVGIG (reference sequence). This CDR3 contains 17 residues. Combining the CDR3 with reference TRBV30 and TRBJ2-5 gives the whole variable domain SQTIHQWPATLVQPVGSPLSLECTVEGTSNPNLYWYRQAAGRGLQLLFYSVGIGQISSEVPQNLSASRPQDRQFILSSKKLLLSDSGFYLCAWSPNSGRPPQETQYFGPGTRLLVL.